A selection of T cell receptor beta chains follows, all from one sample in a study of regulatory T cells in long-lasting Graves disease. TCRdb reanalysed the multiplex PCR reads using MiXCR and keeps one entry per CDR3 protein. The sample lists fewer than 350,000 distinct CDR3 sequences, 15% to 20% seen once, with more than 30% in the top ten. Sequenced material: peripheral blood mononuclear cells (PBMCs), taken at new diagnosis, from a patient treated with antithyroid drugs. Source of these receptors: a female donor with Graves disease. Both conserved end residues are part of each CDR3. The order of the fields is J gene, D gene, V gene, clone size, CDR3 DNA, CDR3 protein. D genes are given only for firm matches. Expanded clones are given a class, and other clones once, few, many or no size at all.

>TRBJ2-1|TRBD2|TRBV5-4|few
TGTGCCAGCAGCTTCGGCGAGCGGGAGGGCCTGGCCGAGCAGTTCTTC
CASSFGEREGLAEQFF
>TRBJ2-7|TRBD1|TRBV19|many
TGTGCCAGTAGTATATGGGGACAGTTCAACGAGCAGTACTTC
CASSIWGQFNEQYF
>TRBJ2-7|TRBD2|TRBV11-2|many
TGTGCCAGCAGCTTACGACTAGCGGGAGGTCCCGGTTACGAGCAGTACTTC
CASSLRLAGGPGYEQYF
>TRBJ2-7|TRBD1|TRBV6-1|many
TGTGCCAGCAGCCGGGACAGTAATTACGAGCAGTACTTC
CASSRDSNYEQYF
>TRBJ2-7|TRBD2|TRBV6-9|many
TGTGCCAGCAGTTACTCCCCTGTCAGCGGGACCTCCTACGAGCAGTACTTC
CASSYSPVSGTSYEQYF
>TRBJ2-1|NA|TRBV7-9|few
TGTGCCAGCAGTGGACCGGGACTTTACAATGAGCAGTTCTTC
CASSGPGLYNEQFF
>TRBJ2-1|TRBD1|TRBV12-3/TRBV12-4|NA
TGTGCCAGCAGCGAGGCCGGGACAGGGCGGAATGAGCAGTTCTTC
CASSEAGTGRNEQFF
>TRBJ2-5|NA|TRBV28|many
TGTGCCAGCAGTTTCGCGGACACACAGAGGGAGACCCAGTACTTC
CASSFADTQRETQYF
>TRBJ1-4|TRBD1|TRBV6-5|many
TGTGCCAGCAGTTCTCGACAGGGGAATGAAAAACTGTTTTTT
CASSSRQGNEKLFF
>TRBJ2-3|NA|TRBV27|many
TGTGCCAGCAACACTCCCCCGGGCACGCAGTATTTT
CASNTPPGTQYF
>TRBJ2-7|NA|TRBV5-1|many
TGTGCCAGCAGCTTGCTAGGGGACGAGCAGTACTTC
CASSLLGDEQYF
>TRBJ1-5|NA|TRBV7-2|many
TGTGCCAGCAGCTTAGCAGGGAACAATCAGCCCCAGCATTTT
CASSLAGNNQPQHF
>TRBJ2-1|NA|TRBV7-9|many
TGTGCCAGCAGCTTCCCCCGAAGTGGTGAGCAGTTCTTC
CASSFPRSGEQFF
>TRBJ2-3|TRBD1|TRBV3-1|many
TGTGCCAGCACCCCCGGGACAGGGGGCACAGATACGCAGTATTTT
CASTPGTGGTDTQYF
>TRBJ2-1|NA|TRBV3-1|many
TGTGCCAGCAGCCAAAATTTGGCTGGGGAGCAGTTCTTC
CASSQNLAGEQFF
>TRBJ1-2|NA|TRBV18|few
TGTGCCAGCTCACCCAACAGGAATGGCTACACCTTC
CASSPNRNGYTF
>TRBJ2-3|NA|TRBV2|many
TGTGCCAGCAGTGAAAATAGGGCAGGGGGCACAGATACGCAGTATTTT
CASSENRAGGTDTQYF
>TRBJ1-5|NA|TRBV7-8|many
TGTGCCAGCAGCCAAGACGGCTATAGCAATCAGCCCCAGCATTTT
CASSQDGYSNQPQHF
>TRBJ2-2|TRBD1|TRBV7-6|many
TGTGCCAGCAGCTCAGGGGGCCCTAGCCGGAACACCGGGGAGCTGTTTTTT
CASSSGGPSRNTGELFF
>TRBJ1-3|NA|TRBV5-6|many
TGTGCCAGCAGCCTACAGGGAACTGGAAACACCATATATTTT
CASSLQGTGNTIYF
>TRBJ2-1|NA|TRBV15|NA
TGTGCCACCAGCGGGTCAGGTGCGGGCCTATACAATGAGCAGTTCTTC
CATSGSGAGLYNEQFF
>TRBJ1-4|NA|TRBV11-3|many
TGTGCCAGCAGCTTTCAGGGAAACGGAGAAAAACTGTTTTTT
CASSFQGNGEKLFF